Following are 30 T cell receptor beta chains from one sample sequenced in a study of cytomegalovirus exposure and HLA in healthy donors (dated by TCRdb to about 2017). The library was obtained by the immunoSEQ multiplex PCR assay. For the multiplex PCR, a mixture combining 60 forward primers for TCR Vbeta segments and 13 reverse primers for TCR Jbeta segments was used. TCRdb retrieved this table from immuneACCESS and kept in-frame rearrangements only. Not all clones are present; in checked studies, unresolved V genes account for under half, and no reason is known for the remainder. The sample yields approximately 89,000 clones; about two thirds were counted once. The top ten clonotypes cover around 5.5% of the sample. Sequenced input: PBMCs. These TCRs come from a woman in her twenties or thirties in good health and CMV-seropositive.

The CDR3: CASKETSDRASTEAFF. CDR3 sequence (DNA): TGTGCCAGCAAGGAAACTTCCGACAGGGCGTCCACTGAAGCTTTCTTT. The gene calls are TRBV18 and TRBJ1-1; TRBD1 agrees at 7 bases. CDR1 and CDR2 (germline): KGHSH, LQKENI. The CDR3 extends over 16 amino acids. Trimming took 8 bases from V and 4 from J; bases not matched to a gene: 16.

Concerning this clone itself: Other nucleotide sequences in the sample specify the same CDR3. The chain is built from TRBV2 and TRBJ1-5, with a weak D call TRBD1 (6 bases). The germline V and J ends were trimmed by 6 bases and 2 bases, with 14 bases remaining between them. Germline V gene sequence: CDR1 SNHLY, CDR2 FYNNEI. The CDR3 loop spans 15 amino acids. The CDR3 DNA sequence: TGTGCCAGCAGCGCACAGGGTTTAGGCAATCAGCCCCAGCATTTT. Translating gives CASSAQGLGNQPQHF.

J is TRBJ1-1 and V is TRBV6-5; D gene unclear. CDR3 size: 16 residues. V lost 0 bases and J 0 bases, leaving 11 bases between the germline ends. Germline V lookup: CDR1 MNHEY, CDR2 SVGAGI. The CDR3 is CASSYSSLAVNTEAFF. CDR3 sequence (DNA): TGTGCCAGCAGTTACTCGAGCTTGGCGGTGAACACTGAAGCTTTCTTT.

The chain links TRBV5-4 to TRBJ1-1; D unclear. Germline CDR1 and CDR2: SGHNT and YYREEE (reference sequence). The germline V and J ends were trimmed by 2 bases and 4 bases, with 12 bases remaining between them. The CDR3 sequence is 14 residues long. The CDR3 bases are TGTGCCAGCAGCTTTGCTGAGGCGAGCACTGAAGCTTTCTTT. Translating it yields CASSFAEASTEAFF. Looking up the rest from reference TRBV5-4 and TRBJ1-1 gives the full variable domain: ETGVTQSPTHLIKTRGQQVTLRCSSQSGHNTVSWYQQALGQGPQFIFQYYREEENGRGNFPPRFSGLQFPNYSSELNVNALELDDSALYLCASSFAEASTEAFFGQGTRLTVV.

CDR3 in DNA: TGCGCCAGCAGCCTGGAAACGGGACAGGGAACTAACTATGGCTACACCTTC. This encodes CASSLETGQGTNYGYTF. The genes are TRBV5-1 and TRBJ1-2; 9 bases fit TRBD1. This CDR3 region has 17 residues. Germline-derived CDR1 and CDR2 are SGHRS and YFSETQ. The junction had 10 bases not matched to a gene; V was cut back by 4 bases and J by 0 bases.

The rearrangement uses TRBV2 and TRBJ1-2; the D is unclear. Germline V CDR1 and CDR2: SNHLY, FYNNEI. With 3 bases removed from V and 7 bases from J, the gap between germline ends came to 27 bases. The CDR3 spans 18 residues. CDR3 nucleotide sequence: TGTGCCAGCAGTGACCCTTACCAGCGTCACCCAAAAGACGGTGGCTACACCTTC. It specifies CASSDPYQRHPKDGGYTF.

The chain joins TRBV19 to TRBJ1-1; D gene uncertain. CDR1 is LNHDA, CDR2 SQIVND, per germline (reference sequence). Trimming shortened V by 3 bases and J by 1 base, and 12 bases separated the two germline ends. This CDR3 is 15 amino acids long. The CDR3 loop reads CASSMRGAANTEAFF. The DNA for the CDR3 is TGTGCCAGTAGTATGCGGGGAGCGGCGAACACTGAAGCTTTCTTT. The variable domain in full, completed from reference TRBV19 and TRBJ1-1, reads DGGITQSPKYLFRKEGQNVTLSCEQNLNHDAMYWYRQDPGQGLRLIYYSQIVNDFQKGDIAEGYSVSREKKESFPLTVTSAQKNPTAFYLCASSMRGAANTEAFFGQGTRLTVV.

In DNA form, the CDR3 reads TGTGCCAGCGCGCAGGGCCTTAGCACAGATACGCAGTATTTT. This gives the protein CASAQGLSTDTQYF. The chain uses TRBV6-6 and TRBJ2-3; D may be TRBD1 (5 bases). Germline assignment: CDR1 MNHNY and CDR2 SVGAGI (reference sequence). The CDR3 covers 14 residues. With 8 bases removed from V and 0 bases from J, the gap between germline ends came to 12 bases.

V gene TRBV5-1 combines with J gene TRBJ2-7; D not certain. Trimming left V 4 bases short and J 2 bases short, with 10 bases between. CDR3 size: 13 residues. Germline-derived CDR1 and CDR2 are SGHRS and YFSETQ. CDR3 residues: CASSPAVTYEQYF. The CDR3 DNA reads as TGCGCCAGCAGCCCCGCAGTCACCTACGAGCAGTACTTC.

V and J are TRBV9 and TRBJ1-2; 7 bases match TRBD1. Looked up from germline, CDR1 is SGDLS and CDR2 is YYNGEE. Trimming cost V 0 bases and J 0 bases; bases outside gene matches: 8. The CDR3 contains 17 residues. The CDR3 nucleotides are TGTGCCAGCAGCGTAGCCCCCGGGCAGGGGGCTAACTATGGCTACACCTTC. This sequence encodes CASSVAPGQGANYGYTF. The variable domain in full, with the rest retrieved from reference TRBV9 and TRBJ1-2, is DSGVTQTPKHLITATGQRVTLRCSPRSGDLSVYWYQQSLDQGLQFLIQYYNGEERAKGNILERFSAQQFPDLHSELNLSSLELGDSALYFCASSVAPGQGANYGYTFGSGTRLTVV.

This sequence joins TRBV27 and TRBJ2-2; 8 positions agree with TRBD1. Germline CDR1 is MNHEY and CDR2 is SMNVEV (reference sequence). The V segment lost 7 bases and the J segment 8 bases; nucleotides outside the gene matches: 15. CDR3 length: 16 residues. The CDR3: CASTPGQGAFRGELFF. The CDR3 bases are TGTGCCAGCACCCCCGGACAGGGCGCCTTCCGGGGGGAGCTGTTTTTT.

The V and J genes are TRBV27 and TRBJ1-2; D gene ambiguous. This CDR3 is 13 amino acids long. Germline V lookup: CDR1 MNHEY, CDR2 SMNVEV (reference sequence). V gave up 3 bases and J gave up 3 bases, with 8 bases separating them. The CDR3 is CASSLRGHYGYTF. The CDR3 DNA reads TGTGCCAGCAGTTTGCGAGGGCACTATGGCTACACCTTC.

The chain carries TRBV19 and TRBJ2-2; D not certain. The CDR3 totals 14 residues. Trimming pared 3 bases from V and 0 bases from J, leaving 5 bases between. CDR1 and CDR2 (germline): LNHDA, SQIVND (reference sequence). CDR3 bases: TGTGCCAGTAGTATCCAGACGAACACCGGGGAGCTGTTTTTT. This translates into CASSIQTNTGELFF.

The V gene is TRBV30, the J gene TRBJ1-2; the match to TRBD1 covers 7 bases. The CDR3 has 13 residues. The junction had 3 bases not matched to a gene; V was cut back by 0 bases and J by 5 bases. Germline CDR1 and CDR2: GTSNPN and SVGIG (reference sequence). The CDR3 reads CAWSVQGRYGYTF. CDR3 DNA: TGTGCCTGGAGTGTACAGGGGAGATATGGCTACACCTTC.

CDR3 sequence reads: CASSGGKYEQYF. The CDR3 DNA sequence: TGTGCCAGCAGTGGAGGGAAGTACGAGCAGTACTTC. V gene TRBV25-1 combines with J gene TRBJ2-7, with D maybe TRBD2 (5 bases). CDR1 is MGHDK and CDR2 is SYGVNS in the germline V gene. The CDR3 consists of 12 residues. V lost 4 bases and J 4 bases, leaving 8 bases between the germline ends.

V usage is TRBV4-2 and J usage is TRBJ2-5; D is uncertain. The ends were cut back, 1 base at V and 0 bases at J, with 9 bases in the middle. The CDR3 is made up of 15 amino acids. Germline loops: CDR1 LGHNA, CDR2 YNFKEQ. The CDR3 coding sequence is TGTGCCAGCAGCCAAGCCGCCCAGTACCAAGAGACCCAGTACTTC. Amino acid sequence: CASSQAAQYQETQYF.

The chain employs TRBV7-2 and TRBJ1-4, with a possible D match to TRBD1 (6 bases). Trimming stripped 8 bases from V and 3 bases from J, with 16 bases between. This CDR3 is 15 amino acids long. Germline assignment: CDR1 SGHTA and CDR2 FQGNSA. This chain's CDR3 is CASATGGAPNEKLFF. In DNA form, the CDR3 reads TGTGCCAGCGCAACGGGGGGGGCCCCTAATGAAAAACTGTTTTTT.

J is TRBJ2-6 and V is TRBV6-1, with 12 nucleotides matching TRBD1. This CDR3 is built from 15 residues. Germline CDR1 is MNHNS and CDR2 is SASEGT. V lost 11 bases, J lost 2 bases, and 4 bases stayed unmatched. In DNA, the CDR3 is TGTGCCGGGGGGACAGGGGGCGCTGGGGCCAACGTCCTGACTTTC. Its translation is CAGGTGGAGANVLTF.

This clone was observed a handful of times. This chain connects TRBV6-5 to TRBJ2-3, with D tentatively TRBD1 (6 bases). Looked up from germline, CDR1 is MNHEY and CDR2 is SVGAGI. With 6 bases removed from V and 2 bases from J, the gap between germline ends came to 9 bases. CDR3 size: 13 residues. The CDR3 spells CASRGQPTDTQYF. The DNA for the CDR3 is TGTGCCAGCAGAGGACAGCCCACAGATACGCAGTATTTT.

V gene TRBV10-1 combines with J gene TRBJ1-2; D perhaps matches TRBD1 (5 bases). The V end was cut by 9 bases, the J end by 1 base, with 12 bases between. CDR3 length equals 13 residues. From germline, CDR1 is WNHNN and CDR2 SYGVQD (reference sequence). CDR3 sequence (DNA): TGCGCCAGTTCCGCGGGGGATAACTATGGCTACACCTTC. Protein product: CASSAGDNYGYTF.

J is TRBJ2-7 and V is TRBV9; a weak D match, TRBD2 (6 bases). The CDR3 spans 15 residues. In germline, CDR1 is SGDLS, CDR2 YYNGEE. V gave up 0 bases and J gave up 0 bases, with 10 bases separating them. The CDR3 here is CASSVAPGLSYEQYF. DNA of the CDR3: TGTGCCAGCAGCGTAGCTCCGGGACTCTCCTACGAGCAGTACTTC.

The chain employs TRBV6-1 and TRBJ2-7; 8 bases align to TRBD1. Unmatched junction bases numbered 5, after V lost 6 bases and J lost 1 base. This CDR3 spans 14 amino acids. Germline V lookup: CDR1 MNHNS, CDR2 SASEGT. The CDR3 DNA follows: TGTGCCAGCAGGGTCGGGACAGGATCCTACGAGCAGTACTTC. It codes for CASRVGTGSYEQYF.

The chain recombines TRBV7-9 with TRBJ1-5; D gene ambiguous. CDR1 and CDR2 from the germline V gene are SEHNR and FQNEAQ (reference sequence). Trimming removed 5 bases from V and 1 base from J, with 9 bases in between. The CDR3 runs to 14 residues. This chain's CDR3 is CASSAAGSNQPQHF. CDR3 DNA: TGTGCCAGCAGCGCGGCGGGAAGCAATCAGCCCCAGCATTTT.

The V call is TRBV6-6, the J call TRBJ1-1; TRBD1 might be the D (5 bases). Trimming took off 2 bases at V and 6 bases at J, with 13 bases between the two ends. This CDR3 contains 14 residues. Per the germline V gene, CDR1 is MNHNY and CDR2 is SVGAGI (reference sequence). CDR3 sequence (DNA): TGTGCCAGCAGTTACGCCCCCCGGGGGGCTGAAGCTTTCTTT. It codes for CASSYAPRGAEAFF.

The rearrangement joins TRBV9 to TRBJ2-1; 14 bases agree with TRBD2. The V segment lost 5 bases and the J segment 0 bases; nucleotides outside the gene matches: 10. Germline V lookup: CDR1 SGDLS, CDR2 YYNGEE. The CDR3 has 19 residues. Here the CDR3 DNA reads TGTGCCAGCAGACGCCAAGGACTAGCGGGGGGCCGCTCCTACAATGAGCAGTTCTTC. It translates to CASRRQGLAGGRSYNEQFF.

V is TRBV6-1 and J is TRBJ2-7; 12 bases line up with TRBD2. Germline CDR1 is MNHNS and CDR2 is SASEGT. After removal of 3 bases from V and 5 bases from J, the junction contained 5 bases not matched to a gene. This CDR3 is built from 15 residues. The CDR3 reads CASSDLAGGGHEQYF. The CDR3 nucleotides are TGTGCCAGCAGTGACCTAGCGGGGGGGGGTCACGAGCAGTACTTC.

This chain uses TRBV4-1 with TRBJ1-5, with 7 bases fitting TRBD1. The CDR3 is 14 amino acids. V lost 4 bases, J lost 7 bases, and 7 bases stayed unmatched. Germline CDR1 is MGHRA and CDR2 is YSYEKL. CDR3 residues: CASSPQGFGQPQHF. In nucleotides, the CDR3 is TGCGCCAGCAGCCCACAGGGGTTTGGCCAGCCCCAGCATTTT.

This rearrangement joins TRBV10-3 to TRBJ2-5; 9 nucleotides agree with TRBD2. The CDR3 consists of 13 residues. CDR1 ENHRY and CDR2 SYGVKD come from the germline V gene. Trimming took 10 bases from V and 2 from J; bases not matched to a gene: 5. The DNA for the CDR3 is TGTGCCACAGCTAGCGGGGAGCAAGAGACCCAGTACTTC. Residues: CATASGEQETQYF.

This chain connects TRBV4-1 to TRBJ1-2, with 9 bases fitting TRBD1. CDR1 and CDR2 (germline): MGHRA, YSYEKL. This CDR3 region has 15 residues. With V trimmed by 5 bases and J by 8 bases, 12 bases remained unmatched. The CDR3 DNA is TGCGCCAGCAGCGCAAGAATTGGGACAGGGAGAGGCTACACCTTC. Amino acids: CASSARIGTGRGYTF.

CDR3 loop: CASSVASGGESEQFF. The CDR3 bases are TGTGCCAGCAGCGTGGCTAGCGGGGGGGAGAGTGAGCAGTTCTTC. This rearrangement joins TRBV9 to TRBJ2-1; 12 positions agree with TRBD2. V trimming: 2 bases; J trimming: 9 bases; junction bases outside the gene matches: 6. The CDR3 is made up of 15 amino acids. Germline loops: CDR1 SGDLS, CDR2 YYNGEE.